These 31 T cell receptor beta chains originate from one sample sequenced in a study of Ad26.COV2.S vaccination and SARS-CoV-2 variants. Clones were sequenced by immunoSEQ multiplex PCR, and TCRdb holds only the in-frame ones, with some missing. The sample includes about 680,000 clones, around 90% of them seen just once. Treatment denoted: approximately 18 received Ad26.COV2.S at low or high dose, single or two shots; 5 received placebo; per-sample allocation not given. Each sample was drawn 63 days after the first injection (of vaccine or placebo). Source: peripheral blood, taken in a trial of Ad26.COV2.S vaccine versus placebo. These receptors were collected from a person aged 18-65 years who received the Ad26.COV2.S COVID-19 vaccine or a placebo.

The sample holds one count of this clone. The chain employs TRBV24-1 and TRBJ2-1; 9 bases map to TRBD1. V lost 8 bases and J lost 7; bases outside the gene matches: 8. The CDR3 contains 14 residues. CDR1 and CDR2 (germline): KGHDR, SFDVKD. CDR3 sequence: CATTPQGALNEQFF. CDR3 nucleotide sequence: TGTGCCACCACCCCACAGGGGGCGCTTAATGAGCAGTTCTTC.

The chain has TRBV7-6 and TRBJ1-3; 10 nucleotides agree with TRBD1. Germline V gene sequence: CDR1 SGHVS, CDR2 FNYEAQ. This CDR3 is 14 amino acids long. Trimming took 3 bases from V and 8 from J; bases not matched to a gene: 4. The CDR3 nucleotides are TGTGCCAGCAGCTTGTACGGACAGGGGGACACCATATATTTT. The encoded protein is CASSLYGQGDTIYF.

Only a few counts were recorded for this clone. V gene TRBV11-3 combines with J gene TRBJ2-2; 11 nucleotides match TRBD1. V lost 0 bases and J lost 6; bases outside the gene matches: 0. CDR3 length: 15 residues. From germline, CDR1 is SGHNT and CDR2 YENEEA. The DNA for the CDR3 is TGTGCCAGCAGCTTAGAGGGACAGGGGGCCGGGGAGCTGTTTTTT. The encoded protein is CASSLEGQGAGELFF.

The chain uses TRBV29-1 and TRBJ2-3, with D possibly matching TRBD2 (5 bases). The CDR3 sequence is 14 residues long. The V end lost 7 bases, the J end lost 1 base, and 15 bases lay between the germline ends. CDR1 is SQVTM, CDR2 ANQGSEA, per germline. The CDR3, as DNA: TGCAGCGATCTGGGAGCGTTTGGCACAGATACGCAGTATTTT. Its protein is CSDLGAFGTDTQYF.

The chain links TRBV12-3 or TRBV12-4 to TRBJ2-3; 7 nucleotides line up with TRBD1. The CDR3 totals 13 residues. Trimming took 10 bases from V and 6 from J; bases not matched to a gene: 10. CDR3 DNA sequence: TGTGCCATAAGACAGGGACCTAGGGATACGCAGTATTTT. It codes for CAIRQGPRDTQYF.

J is TRBJ1-2 and V is TRBV5-1; TRBD1 aligns across 9 bases. Germline assignment: CDR1 SGHRS and CDR2 YFSETQ. The CDR3 contains 15 residues. After removal of 5 bases from V and 8 bases from J, the junction contained 13 bases not matched to a gene. CDR3 loop: CASSAGQGYRLGYTF. The CDR3 coding sequence is TGCGCCAGCAGTGCGGGACAGGGATATCGATTGGGCTACACCTTC.

J is TRBJ1-2 and V is TRBV6-5; 9 nucleotides align to TRBD1. The CDR3 is made up of 14 amino acids. CDR1 is MNHEY, CDR2 SVGAGI, per germline. J lost 7 bases, V lost 7 bases, and 10 bases had no gene match. The CDR3 sequence is CASKRDREGSGYTF. Written as DNA, the CDR3 is TGTGCCAGCAAACGGGACAGGGAAGGATCTGGCTACACCTTC.

The V and J genes are TRBV10-3 and TRBJ1-1; D call uncertain. The CDR3 has 15 residues. The germline V and J ends were trimmed by 4 bases and 4 bases, with 16 bases remaining between them. Per germline, CDR1 ENHRY and CDR2 SYGVKD. As DNA, the CDR3 is TGTGCCATCAGTGGATCTGCAAGCCGCGTCACTGAAGCTTTCTTT. Translated: CAISGSASRVTEAFF.

This rearrangement joins TRBV15 to TRBJ2-7; D gene ambiguous. CDR1 is LNHNV and CDR2 is YYDKDF in the germline V gene (reference sequence). This CDR3 has 16 residues. The V gene lost 0 bases and the J gene lost 0 bases, with 12 bases spanning the gap. The CDR3 DNA reads TGTGCCACCAGCAGAGATCTCGGAGTAAGCTCCTACGAGCAGTACTTC. Protein sequence: CATSRDLGVSSYEQYF.

The genes are TRBV21-1 and TRBJ2-5; the table's D call of TRBD1 was not tested on the DNA. TRBV21-1 is given as a pseudogene. The CDR3 is 14 residues long. The CDR3: CASMRQGIQETQYF. The CDR3 DNA reads as TGTGCCAGCATGCGACAGGGTATCCAAGAGACCCAGTACTTC.

The chain combines TRBV4-2 with TRBJ2-7; D is unresolved. Germline V gene data show CDR1 as LGHNA and CDR2 as YNFKEQ. The CDR3 runs 14 residues. V lost 4 bases and J lost 1, with 11 bases in between. The chain's CDR3 is CASSLEQDSYEQYF. The CDR3, as DNA: TGTGCCAGCAGCCTCGAGCAGGATTCCTACGAGCAGTACTTC.

The chain combines TRBV27 with TRBJ2-3, with 11 bases lining up with TRBD2. Germline loops: CDR1 MNHEY, CDR2 SMNVEV (reference sequence). The V and J ends lost 4 bases and 2 bases, in that order; junction bases with no gene match: 2. This CDR3 has 15 residues. The CDR3, as DNA: TGTGCCAGCAGTTGGGGACTAGCGGTCACAGATACGCAGTATTTT. It is translated as CASSWGLAVTDTQYF.

The chain couples TRBV7-2 to TRBJ2-1, with D unclear. V was pared by 4 bases and J by 6 bases, with 4 bases between. The CDR3 has 11 amino acids. Germline V lookup: CDR1 SGHTA, CDR2 FQGNSA. CDR3 in amino acids: CASSSLNEQFF. The DNA for the CDR3 is TGTGCCAGCAGCTCCCTCAATGAGCAGTTCTTC.

The chain combines TRBV7-9 with TRBJ1-1; maybe TRBD1 (5 bases). The V gene's germline CDR1 is SEHNR and CDR2 FQNEAQ (reference sequence). The CDR3 has 14 amino acids. The germline V and J ends were trimmed by 2 bases and 1 base, with 8 bases remaining between them. The CDR3, as DNA: TGTGCCAGCAGCTTATTCAGGGAGAACACTGAAGCTTTCTTT. Protein product: CASSLFRENTEAFF.

The sample holds a few counts of this clone. The V gene is TRBV7-2, the J gene TRBJ2-1; no clear D gene. Germline V lookup: CDR1 SGHTA, CDR2 FQGNSA. The CDR3 consists of 14 residues. V lost 4 bases, J lost 5 bases, and 12 bases lay in between. CDR3 residues: CASSSYGPHNEQFF. CDR3 in DNA: TGTGCCAGCAGCTCATATGGGCCCCACAATGAGCAGTTCTTC.

This clone was detected once. The chain links TRBV4-2 to TRBJ1-2; unclear D gene. Germline CDR1 is LGHNA and CDR2 is YNFKEQ. Deletions cut 0 bases from V and 2 bases from J, with 7 bases between. The length of the CDR3 is 14 residues. This chain's CDR3 is CASSQDQQNYGYTF. The CDR3 DNA reads as TGTGCCAGCAGCCAAGATCAACAGAACTATGGCTACACCTTC.

This rearrangement joins TRBV30 to TRBJ2-2, with D maybe TRBD2 (5 bases). V lost 3 bases and J lost 4, with 15 bases in between. The V gene's germline CDR1 is GTSNPN and CDR2 SVGIG (reference sequence). The CDR3 extends over 15 amino acids. The CDR3 nucleotides are TGTGCCTGGAGACTAACTAGTACCCGCACCGGGGAGCTGTTTTTT. This sequence encodes CAWRLTSTRTGELFF.

The chain combines TRBV5-1 with TRBJ2-2; D is ambiguous. Trimming left V 5 bases short and J 1 base short, with 9 bases between. Germline CDR1 and CDR2: SGHRS and YFSETQ. The CDR3 spans 14 residues. The CDR3 spells CASSGYQNTGELFF. In nucleotides, the CDR3 is TGCGCCAGCAGTGGTTACCAGAACACCGGGGAGCTGTTTTTT.

V gene TRBV4-1 combines with J gene TRBJ2-7; TRBD2 aligns across 16 bases. The junction had 2 bases not matched to a gene; V was cut back by 0 bases and J by 0 bases. Germline assignment: CDR1 MGHRA and CDR2 YSYEKL. This CDR3 is 18 amino acids long. Here the CDR3 DNA reads TGCGCCAGCAGCCAAGAGGGACTAGCGGGGGGGTTCTCCTACGAGCAGTACTTC. Translation gives CASSQEGLAGGFSYEQYF.

The rearrangement links TRBV2 to TRBJ2-2; D remains ambiguous. The CDR3 loop spans 11 amino acids. Germline CDR1 is SNHLY and CDR2 is FYNNEI. V dropped 6 bases and J dropped 7 bases, with 6 bases sitting between them. Written as DNA, the CDR3 is TGTGCCAGCAGGGCCTACGGGGAGCTGTTTTTT. It is translated as CASRAYGELFF.

This chain links TRBV9 with TRBJ1-2; TRBD1 aligns across 7 bases. The trim removed 4 bases at V and 4 bases at J, leaving 7 bases unmatched. Germline CDR1 reads SGDLS; CDR2 reads YYNGEE. The length of the CDR3 is 14 residues. The CDR3 loop is CASSPWDSGYGYTF. In DNA, the CDR3 is TGTGCCAGCAGCCCTTGGGACAGCGGCTATGGCTACACCTTC.

This CDR3 is CASSYSADRAYSPLHF. The CDR3 region has the DNA TGTGCCAGCAGTTACTCCGCGGACAGGGCTTATTCACCCCTCCACTTT. This chain uses TRBV6-6 with TRBJ1-6; 8 nucleotides align to TRBD1. With 0 bases clipped from V and 8 bases from J, the junction kept 6 bases outside the gene matches. The CDR3 is 16 residues long. Germline V gives CDR1 MNHNY, CDR2 SVGAGI (reference sequence).

The chain combines TRBV6-5 with TRBJ2-1; D may match TRBD1 or TRBD2 (5 bases each). CDR1 is MNHEY and CDR2 is SVGAGI in the germline V gene. Trimming shortened V by 0 bases and J by 8 bases, and 11 bases separated the two germline ends. The length of the CDR3 is 14 residues. CDR3 sequence reads: CASSYSKGRDEQFF. The CDR3 DNA reads TGTGCCAGCAGTTACTCGAAGGGGCGGGATGAGCAGTTCTTC.

This chain uses TRBV4-3 with TRBJ1-2; 10 positions agree with TRBD1. Germline V CDR1 and CDR2: LGHNA, YSLEER. Losses at the gene ends were 1 base for V and 7 bases for J; bases not matched to a gene: 9. This CDR3 contains 16 residues. The CDR3 coding sequence is TGCGCCAGCAGCCAAGGCCCCGGGACAGGGGACGGTGGCTACACCTTC. It specifies CASSQGPGTGDGGYTF.

This chain joins TRBV19 and TRBJ2-5; D remains ambiguous. Germline V lookup: CDR1 LNHDA, CDR2 SQIVND (reference sequence). Trimming removed 1 base at V and 5 bases at J, with 11 bases between. CDR3 size: 14 residues. The CDR3 spells CASSIAALWETQYF. DNA of the CDR3: TGTGCCAGTAGTATAGCAGCCCTGTGGGAGACCCAGTACTTC.

The chain has TRBV6-5 and TRBJ2-5, with 7 bases that match TRBD1. Losses at the gene ends were 6 bases for V and 7 bases for J; bases not matched to a gene: 11. This CDR3 contains 14 residues. Germline V lookup: CDR1 MNHEY, CDR2 SVGAGI. CDR3 loop: CASRKPTGVGTQYF. DNA of the CDR3: TGTGCCAGCAGAAAACCTACAGGGGTGGGGACCCAGTACTTC.

This chain connects TRBV7-3 to TRBJ2-1, with TRBD2 matching over 7 bases. Germline CDR1 reads SGHTA; CDR2 reads FQGTGA. V shed 5 bases and J 7 bases; nucleotides not matched to a gene: 8. The CDR3 covers 14 residues. CDR3 sequence (DNA): TGTGCCAGCAGCCCAACTAGCGCTTATAATGAGCAGTTCTTC. This sequence encodes CASSPTSAYNEQFF.

The rearrangement uses TRBV12-3 or TRBV12-4 and TRBJ1-1; D is unclear. Trimming pared 5 bases from V and 7 bases from J, leaving 5 bases between. This CDR3 has 10 residues. Written as DNA, the CDR3 is TGTGCCAGCAGTGCGCTTGAAGCTTTCTTT. This sequence encodes CASSALEAFF.

The chain has TRBV3-1 (or the pseudogene TRBV3-2) and TRBJ1-1; 9 nucleotides agree with TRBD1. CDR3 size: 16 residues. CDR1 and CDR2 from the germline V gene are LGHDT and YNNKEL (reference sequence). V was pared by 6 bases and J by 5 bases, with 13 bases of the junction left unmatched. CDR3 DNA: TGTGCCAGCAGACTACGGACAGGGGCCGCTTTGACTGAAGCTTTCTTT. Its translation: CASRLRTGAALTEAFF.

The V gene is TRBV10-3, the J gene TRBJ2-3; 8 nucleotides align to TRBD2. The CDR3 has 15 residues. Per the germline V gene, CDR1 is ENHRY and CDR2 is SYGVKD. V shed 3 bases, J shed 2 bases, and the junction held 4 bases outside the gene matches. The CDR3 spells CAISEGGRNTDTQYF. CDR3 in DNA: TGTGCCATCAGTGAAGGCGGGAGGAACACAGATACGCAGTATTTT.

The genes are TRBV6-5 and TRBJ1-1; D is perhaps TRBD1 (5 bases). This CDR3 region has 13 residues. The V and J ends lost 2 bases and 3 bases respectively, with 7 bases between them. The germline V gene encodes CDR1 MNHEY and CDR2 SVGAGI. The DNA of the CDR3 is TGTGCCAGCAGTTACGGGGCGGACACTGAAGCTTTCTTT. Translated: CASSYGADTEAFF.